This TCR beta chain was observed in a study of regulatory T cells in long-lasting Graves disease. Described time point: newly diagnosed GD, antithyroid drugs for less than 3 months. Generation of the TCR library employed RNA extracted from PBMCs. According to the study, TCR beta libraries were built with iRepertoire HTBI primers and CDR3-region Arm-PCR. MiXCR was run by TCRdb on the multiplex PCR reads, yielding one entry per CDR3 protein. The data contain 400,000 to 500,000 distinct CDR3 sequences, over 14% of them seen just once; the ten biggest clones take up 7.8%. This clonotype came up many times. The J segment lost 5 bases and the V segment lost 4 bases, leaving 7 bases of the junction unmatched. CDR3 length: 14 residues. In germline, CDR1 is MDHEN, CDR2 SYDVKM. This same sample was also taken into another study, of T cells in Graves' hyperthyroidism and ophthalmopathy. This second study notes: The blood repertoire included most of the expanded thyroid clonotypes above 0.001.

The TCR sequence derives from a woman aged 40 to 50 with Graves disease. Sample: peripheral blood mononuclear cells (PBMCs), taken at new diagnosis, from a patient treated with antithyroid drugs. The chain recombines TRBV28 with TRBJ2-5; the match to TRBD1 covers 7 bases. The CDR3 DNA is TGTGCCAGCAGTTCGCAACAGGGGTGGGAGACCCAGTACTTC. Its translation: CASSSQQGWETQYF.